This is a list of T cell receptor beta chains from one sample in a study of OX40 agonist ivuxolimab in advanced cancers. Generated by immunoSEQ multiplex PCR, the TCRdb table keeps only in-frame clones and is missing some. Of 60,000 to 65,000 clones in the sample, more than 85% were seen once. Sequences were derived from CD4+ or CD8+ T cells sorted from blood, sampled in a trial of the OX40 agonist ivuxolimab. The origin of the receptors is an adult with an advanced solid tumor such as melanoma, head and neck, liver or kidney cancer. The CDR3 runs from the conserved cysteine through the conserved F or W. Fields, in order: V gene, CDR3 length, J gene, D gene, clone size, CDR3 DNA, CDR3 protein. A D gene is named only where the DNA matches it firmly. Not all rows give a size; the values are once, few, many and, for expanded clones, a class.

TRBV7-6	20	TRBJ1-1	TRBD1	once	TGTGCCAGCAGCTTAGGTGGGTTCCGACAGGGTTTCGAGATGAACACTGAAGCTTTCTTT	CASSLGGFRQGFEMNTEAFF
TRBV6-1	10	TRBJ1-2	.	.	TGTGCCAGCAGTGAATTAGGGATCACCTTC	CASSELGITF
TRBV2	13	TRBJ2-7	TRBD2	.	TGTGCCAGCCGACTAGCGGGAGGGCACGAGCAGTACTTC	CASRLAGGHEQYF
TRBV19	13	TRBJ2-1	.	.	TGTGCCAGTAGTAGTAAATCGGGGAATGAGCAGTTCTTC	CASSSKSGNEQFF
TRBV6-6	13	TRBJ1-2	TRBD1	.	TGTGCCAGCAGAAGGACAGGGGTCTATGGCTACACCTTC	CASRRTGVYGYTF
TRBV5-1	15	TRBJ1-4	.	.	TGCGCCAGCAATCGACAAGGGGCAACTAATGAAAAACTGTTTTTT	CASNRQGATNEKLFF
TRBV11-2	13	TRBJ2-7	.	.	TGTGCCAGCAGCTTATCACGACGGTTCGAGCAGTACTTC	CASSLSRRFEQYF
TRBV19	15	TRBJ1-1	.	.	TGTGCCAGTAGTCCTCGGACAGACATGAACACTGAAGCTTTCTTT	CASSPRTDMNTEAFF
TRBV6-1	18	TRBJ1-2	.	.	TGTGCCAGCAGTGAACCCCAGCGGGGGGCGATTCTATTAGGGGGCTACACCTTC	CASSEPQRGAILLGGYTF
TRBV4-1	15	TRBJ1-6	TRBD1	.	TGCGCCAGCAGCCAGGTTCAGGGGGATAATTCACCCCTCCACTTT	CASSQVQGDNSPLHF
TRBV6-1	13	TRBJ2-2	.	.	TGTGCCAGCAGTCGCCTCGACACCGGGGAGCTGTTTTTT	CASSRLDTGELFF
TRBV7-9	15	TRBJ2-3	TRBD2	.	TGTGCCAGCAGCTTCCCTAGCGGGAGCACAGATACGCAGTATTTT	CASSFPSGSTDTQYF
TRBV10-3	14	TRBJ1-1	.	.	TGTGCCATCAGTGAGTCGGGGGGTAACACTGAAGCTTTCTTT	CAISESGGNTEAFF
TRBV5-1	15	TRBJ2-7	TRBD1	.	TGCGCCAGCAGCCCAACCGGGACAGGACGTTACGAGCAGTACTTC	CASSPTGTGRYEQYF
TRBV7-2	15	TRBJ2-1	.	.	TGTGCCAGCAGCTTAGCTGGGGCCTCCTACAATGAGCAGTTCTTC	CASSLAGASYNEQFF
TRBV6-5	16	TRBJ1-6	TRBD1	.	TGTGCCAGCAGTTCTCCGAGGACAGGGTGGGATTCACCCCTCCACTTT	CASSSPRTGWDSPLHF
TRBV7-9	15	TRBJ1-2	.	.	TGTGCCAGCAGCTTCGGGCAGGCCGGGAACTATGGCTACACCTTC	CASSFGQAGNYGYTF
TRBV19	15	TRBJ1-1	.	.	TGTGCCAGTAGTATGATGGGGGCTGGGAACACTGAAGCTTTCTTT	CASSMMGAGNTEAFF
TRBV30	12	TRBJ2-5	TRBD1	.	TGTGCCGGGGGACAGGGAAGAGAGACCCAGTACTTC	CAGGQGRETQYF
TRBV5-1	13	TRBJ2-7	TRBD1	.	TGCGCCAGCAGCCCGACAGGGGGTTTTGAGCAGTACTTC	CASSPTGGFEQYF
TRBV10-1	13	TRBJ2-7	.	.	TGCGCCAGCAGTCCAAGGGGGAGAAACGAGCAGTACTTC	CASSPRGRNEQYF
TRBV7-3	15	TRBJ2-1	TRBD1	.	TGTGCCAGCAGCGCCTCGGGACAGGGGACAGATGAGCAGTTCTTC	CASSASGQGTDEQFF